This is a list of T cell receptor beta chains from one sample in a study of CD8 T cells in acute hepatitis C reinfection. Here immunoSEQ multiplex PCR was the method, and the copy in TCRdb shows in-frame clones only, minus some. The sample contains around 36,000 clones, approximately 83% of which appear only once. The sample consisted of naive CD8+ T cells from PBMCs. Receptor source: a woman under 30 who spontaneously cleared hepatitis C infection. Both conserved end residues are part of each CDR3. D genes are given only for firm matches. Expanded clones are given a class, and other clones once, few, many or no size at all.

abundance: once
d_gene: TRBD2
j_gene: TRBJ2-2
v_gene: TRBV4-1
CDR3aa: CASSLRIAGSNTGELFF
CDR3nt: TGCGCCAGCAGCCTCAGGATAGCGGGGTCGAACACCGGGGAGCTGTTTTTT

abundance: NA
d_gene: TRBD2
j_gene: TRBJ2-1
v_gene: TRBV19
CDR3aa: CASHDWVAGTGEQFF
CDR3nt: TGTGCCAGCCATGACTGGGTAGCGGGAACTGGTGAGCAGTTCTTC

abundance: NA
d_gene: NA
j_gene: TRBJ2-1
v_gene: TRBV19
CDR3aa: CASSFRMSSYNEQFF
CDR3nt: TGTGCCAGTAGTTTCCGGATGAGCTCCTACAATGAGCAGTTCTTC

abundance: NA
d_gene: NA
j_gene: TRBJ2-7
v_gene: TRBV7-6
CDR3aa: CASSLGAGEPYEQYF
CDR3nt: TGTGCCAGCAGCTTAGGGGCAGGAGAACCCTACGAGCAGTACTTC

abundance: NA
d_gene: TRBD1
j_gene: TRBJ2-7
v_gene: TRBV27
CDR3aa: CASAQGQFSYEQYF
CDR3nt: TGTGCCAGCGCACAGGGGCAATTCTCCTACGAGCAGTACTTC

abundance: NA
d_gene: TRBD2
j_gene: TRBJ2-2
v_gene: TRBV10-2
CDR3aa: CASSGGLAVNTGELFF
CDR3nt: TGCGCCAGCAGCGGGGGACTAGCGGTGAACACCGGGGAGCTGTTTTTT

abundance: NA
d_gene: TRBD1
j_gene: TRBJ1-2
v_gene: TRBV2
CDR3aa: CATRGTAGYTF
CDR3nt: TGTGCCACCAGAGGGACAGCTGGCTACACCTTC

abundance: NA
d_gene: TRBD1
j_gene: TRBJ1-2
v_gene: TRBV27
CDR3aa: CASSLTGGHGDYGYTF
CDR3nt: TGTGCCAGCAGTTTGACAGGGGGCCACGGGGACTATGGCTACACCTTC

abundance: NA
d_gene: NA
j_gene: TRBJ1-2
v_gene: TRBV4-1
CDR3aa: CASSQTGPQPNYGYTF
CDR3nt: TGCGCCAGCAGCCAAACTGGACCGCAGCCTAACTATGGCTACACCTTC

abundance: once
d_gene: TRBD2
j_gene: TRBJ2-1
v_gene: TRBV9
CDR3aa: CASSDRTSGRAGEQFF
CDR3nt: TGTGCCAGCAGCGACCGGACTAGCGGGAGGGCGGGTGAGCAGTTCTTC

abundance: few
d_gene: NA
j_gene: TRBJ2-7
v_gene: TRBV6-5
CDR3aa: CASSYGGTGDEQYF
CDR3nt: TGTGCCAGCAGTTACGGGGGTACTGGGGACGAGCAGTACTTC

abundance: NA
d_gene: TRBD2
j_gene: TRBJ2-3
v_gene: TRBV7-6
CDR3aa: CASSSKPVAGGSTDTQYF
CDR3nt: TGTGCCAGCAGCTCCAAACCGGTTGCGGGGGGTAGCACAGATACGCAGTATTTT

abundance: NA
d_gene: NA
j_gene: TRBJ2-1
v_gene: TRBV19
CDR3aa: CASSMVPNGNEQFF
CDR3nt: TGTGCCAGTAGTATGGTCCCCAATGGGAATGAGCAGTTCTTC

abundance: NA
d_gene: NA
j_gene: TRBJ1-5
v_gene: TRBV13
CDR3aa: CASSSSGSSDQPQHF
CDR3nt: TGTGCCAGCAGCTCCTCAGGGTCTTCGGATCAGCCCCAGCATTTT

abundance: NA
d_gene: NA
j_gene: TRBJ2-7
v_gene: TRBV27
CDR3aa: CASSPGGQTYEQYF
CDR3nt: TGTGCCAGCAGTCCCGGGGGACAGACCTACGAGCAGTACTTC

abundance: once
d_gene: NA
j_gene: TRBJ1-5
v_gene: TRBV19
CDR3aa: CASDTKASNQPQHF
CDR3nt: TGTGCCAGTGACACGAAGGCGAGCAATCAGCCCCAGCATTTT

abundance: few
d_gene: NA
j_gene: TRBJ2-1
v_gene: TRBV6-5
CDR3aa: CASSYDGSGHNEQFF
CDR3nt: TGTGCCAGCAGTTACGACGGGAGTGGCCACAATGAGCAGTTCTTC

abundance: once
d_gene: TRBD1
j_gene: TRBJ2-7
v_gene: TRBV19
CDR3aa: CASSTKDREREQYF
CDR3nt: TGTGCCAGTAGTACAAAGGACAGGGAACGCGAGCAGTACTTC

abundance: NA
d_gene: NA
j_gene: TRBJ2-2
v_gene: TRBV11-3
CDR3aa: CASSPFGGPNTGELFF
CDR3nt: TGTGCCAGCAGCCCGTTTGGGGGGCCTAACACCGGGGAGCTGTTTTTT

abundance: NA
d_gene: NA
j_gene: TRBJ1-2
v_gene: TRBV19
CDR3aa: CASSTRDIYGYTF
CDR3nt: TGTGCCAGTAGTACCCGGGACATCTATGGCTACACCTTC

abundance: NA
d_gene: NA
j_gene: TRBJ2-7
v_gene: TRBV27
CDR3aa: CASSSRSYYEQYF
CDR3nt: TGTGCCAGCAGTTCGCGGAGCTACTACGAGCAGTACTTC

abundance: NA
d_gene: NA
j_gene: TRBJ2-3
v_gene: TRBV9
CDR3aa: CASSVVGASFTDTQYF
CDR3nt: TGTGCCAGCAGCGTAGTGGGGGCTTCGTTCACAGATACGCAGTATTTT

abundance: NA
d_gene: NA
j_gene: TRBJ2-1
v_gene: TRBV18
CDR3aa: CASSPQESYPYNEQFF
CDR3nt: TGTGCCAGCTCACCCCAAGAGTCATACCCCTACAATGAGCAGTTCTTC

abundance: NA
d_gene: NA
j_gene: TRBJ2-7
v_gene: TRBV20-1
CDR3aa: CSGLDSYEQYF
CDR3nt: TGCAGTGGCCTAGATTCCTACGAGCAGTACTTC

abundance: NA
d_gene: NA
j_gene: TRBJ2-2
v_gene: TRBV6-6
CDR3aa: CASSYNRELFF
CDR3nt: TGTGCCAGCAGTTACAATCGGGAGCTGTTTTTT

abundance: NA
d_gene: TRBD2
j_gene: TRBJ2-2
v_gene: TRBV4-1
CDR3aa: CASSQDGGGTGELFF
CDR3nt: TGCGCCAGCAGCCAAGACGGCGGGGGCACCGGGGAGCTGTTTTTT

abundance: NA
d_gene: TRBD2
j_gene: TRBJ2-2
v_gene: TRBV27
CDR3aa: CASSGTSGSPGELFF
CDR3nt: TGTGCCAGCAGCGGGACTAGCGGGAGTCCCGGGGAGCTGTTTTTT

abundance: NA
d_gene: TRBD2
j_gene: TRBJ2-7
v_gene: TRBV4-1
CDR3aa: CASSQGGTSAYEQYF
CDR3nt: TGCGCCAGCAGCCAAGGGGGGACTAGTGCGTACGAGCAGTACTTC

abundance: NA
d_gene: NA
j_gene: TRBJ2-3
v_gene: TRBV6-4
CDR3aa: CASRKSITDTQYF
CDR3nt: TGTGCCAGCAGAAAGAGTATCACAGATACGCAGTATTTT

abundance: NA
d_gene: TRBD2
j_gene: TRBJ2-3
v_gene: TRBV4-1
CDR3aa: CASSQVAGGPPDTQYF
CDR3nt: TGCGCCAGCAGCCAAGTCGCGGGAGGGCCACCAGATACGCAGTATTTT

abundance: NA
d_gene: NA
j_gene: TRBJ2-7
v_gene: TRBV4-2
CDR3aa: CASSLGHITGNLYEQYF
CDR3nt: TGTGCCAGCAGCCTCGGTCACATCACAGGGAACCTCTACGAGCAGTACTTC

abundance: few
d_gene: NA
j_gene: TRBJ1-3
v_gene: TRBV6-1
CDR3aa: CASSEGYGYGNTIYF
CDR3nt: TGTGCCAGCAGTGAAGGTTACGGGTATGGAAACACCATATATTTT

abundance: NA
d_gene: NA
j_gene: TRBJ1-2
v_gene: TRBV7-9
CDR3aa: CASSLREPGLNYGYTF
CDR3nt: TGTGCCAGCAGCTTAAGAGAGCCGGGGTTAAACTATGGCTACACCTTC

abundance: NA
d_gene: TRBD1
j_gene: TRBJ1-5
v_gene: TRBV19
CDR3aa: CASRLQGGEDPHQPQHF
CDR3nt: TGTGCCAGTAGACTACAGGGGGGCGAGGATCCCCATCAGCCCCAGCATTTT

abundance: NA
d_gene: NA
j_gene: TRBJ2-6
v_gene: TRBV5-1
CDR3aa: CASSLATGANVLTF
CDR3nt: TGCGCCAGCAGCTTGGCCACTGGGGCCAACGTCCTGACTTTC

abundance: NA
d_gene: NA
j_gene: TRBJ2-1
v_gene: TRBV12-5
CDR3aa: CASGLAGTSSYNEQFF
CDR3nt: TGTGCTAGTGGTTTGGCGGGAACGAGCTCCTACAATGAGCAGTTCTTC

abundance: NA
d_gene: NA
j_gene: TRBJ2-7
v_gene: TRBV7-6
CDR3aa: CASSPDEMSYEQYF
CDR3nt: TGTGCCAGCAGCCCTGACGAGATGTCCTACGAGCAGTACTTC

abundance: NA
d_gene: NA
j_gene: TRBJ2-7
v_gene: TRBV14
CDR3aa: CASSQDNAGEQYF
CDR3nt: TGTGCCAGCAGCCAAGATAACGCAGGCGAGCAGTACTTC

abundance: NA
d_gene: TRBD1
j_gene: TRBJ1-5
v_gene: TRBV28
CDR3aa: CASSSRDRGNQPQHF
CDR3nt: TGTGCCAGCAGTTCGCGCGACAGGGGCAATCAGCCCCAGCATTTT

abundance: NA
d_gene: NA
j_gene: TRBJ2-1
v_gene: TRBV7-6
CDR3aa: CASSPPGTFYNEQFF
CDR3nt: TGTGCCAGCAGCCCCCCCGGGACTTTCTACAATGAGCAGTTCTTC

abundance: few
d_gene: NA
j_gene: TRBJ1-2
v_gene: TRBV4-1
CDR3aa: CASSHETGIEDTTNYGYTF
CDR3nt: TGCGCCAGCAGCCACGAAACGGGAATTGAGGACACAACTAACTATGGCTACACCTTC

abundance: NA
d_gene: TRBD1
j_gene: TRBJ2-7
v_gene: TRBV2
CDR3aa: CASLTGTYEQYF
CDR3nt: TGTGCCAGCCTGACAGGGACCTACGAGCAGTACTTC

abundance: once
d_gene: NA
j_gene: TRBJ2-1
v_gene: TRBV6-5
CDR3aa: CASSGYYNEQFF
CDR3nt: TGTGCCAGCAGTGGTTACTACAATGAGCAGTTCTTC

abundance: NA
d_gene: NA
j_gene: TRBJ1-2
v_gene: TRBV25-1
CDR3aa: CASSVTDGYTF
CDR3nt: TGTGCCAGCAGTGTTACGGATGGCTACACCTTC

abundance: once
d_gene: TRBD2
j_gene: TRBJ2-1
v_gene: TRBV27
CDR3aa: CASSLIPTSGGEQFF
CDR3nt: TGTGCCAGCAGTTTAATCCCCACTAGCGGCGGGGAGCAGTTCTTC

abundance: NA
d_gene: NA
j_gene: TRBJ2-2
v_gene: TRBV27
CDR3aa: CASSLYPGELFF
CDR3nt: TGTGCCAGCAGTTTATACCCCGGGGAGCTGTTTTTT

abundance: NA
d_gene: TRBD1
j_gene: TRBJ2-7
v_gene: TRBV2
CDR3aa: CASKDRGPSYEQYF
CDR3nt: TGTGCCAGCAAGGACAGGGGGCCTTCCTACGAGCAGTACTTC

abundance: once
d_gene: NA
j_gene: TRBJ1-1
v_gene: TRBV10-1
CDR3aa: CASSESAGTNTEAFF
CDR3nt: TGCGCCAGCAGTGAGTCAGCCGGGACGAACACTGAAGCTTTCTTT

abundance: once
d_gene: NA
j_gene: TRBJ1-1
v_gene: TRBV2
CDR3aa: CASSDARGREAIAFF
CDR3nt: TGTGCCAGCAGTGATGCCAGGGGTCGGGAGGCGATAGCTTTCTTT

abundance: NA
d_gene: TRBD2
j_gene: TRBJ2-2
v_gene: TRBV6-5
CDR3aa: CASSYGGRAGELFF
CDR3nt: TGTGCCAGCAGTTACGGCGGGAGGGCCGGGGAGCTGTTTTTT

abundance: NA
d_gene: TRBD1
j_gene: TRBJ1-2
v_gene: TRBV28
CDR3aa: CASSLTWEDRGNYGYTF
CDR3nt: TGTGCCAGCAGTTTAACGTGGGAGGACAGGGGAAACTATGGCTACACCTTC

abundance: NA
d_gene: NA
j_gene: TRBJ1-1
v_gene: TRBV6-1
CDR3aa: CASSDGAGSTEAFF
CDR3nt: TGTGCCAGCAGTGACGGTGCAGGGTCCACTGAAGCTTTCTTT

abundance: NA
d_gene: NA
j_gene: TRBJ2-1
v_gene: TRBV7-6
CDR3aa: CASERDPSSSYNEQFF
CDR3nt: TGTGCCAGCGAACGGGACCCTTCGAGCTCCTACAATGAGCAGTTCTTC

abundance: NA
d_gene: NA
j_gene: TRBJ2-7
v_gene: TRBV13
CDR3aa: CASSSSPPGSYEQYF
CDR3nt: TGTGCCAGCAGCTCCAGTCCTCCAGGATCCTACGAGCAGTACTTC

abundance: NA
d_gene: NA
j_gene: TRBJ1-2
v_gene: TRBV5-1
CDR3aa: CASSPPGQRNGYTF
CDR3nt: TGCGCCAGCAGCCCCCCCGGGCAGCGTAACGGCTACACCTTC

abundance: NA
d_gene: TRBD2
j_gene: TRBJ2-7
v_gene: TRBV7-9
CDR3aa: CASSPRTSLTYEQYF
CDR3nt: TGTGCCAGCAGCCCCCGGACTAGCCTCACCTACGAGCAGTACTTC

abundance: NA
d_gene: NA
j_gene: TRBJ2-1
v_gene: TRBV6-5
CDR3aa: CASSRTQATGEQFF
CDR3nt: TGTGCCAGCAGCCGGACGCAAGCAACAGGTGAGCAGTTCTTC

abundance: NA
d_gene: NA
j_gene: TRBJ2-7
v_gene: TRBV6-1
CDR3aa: CASSGRRTSPYEQYF
CDR3nt: TGTGCCAGCAGTGGTAGGCGAACTTCACCCTACGAGCAGTACTTC

abundance: NA
d_gene: TRBD1
j_gene: TRBJ2-3
v_gene: TRBV27
CDR3aa: CASKPGTGPSDTQYF
CDR3nt: TGTGCCAGCAAACCCGGGACAGGGCCTTCAGATACGCAGTATTTT

abundance: NA
d_gene: NA
j_gene: TRBJ1-5
v_gene: TRBV14
CDR3aa: CASSQSSGNNQPQHF
CDR3nt: TGTGCCAGCAGCCAATCCTCGGGAAACAATCAGCCCCAGCATTTT